A single T cell receptor beta chain is shown here with its context. Thyroid surgery was preceded by no treatment in any patient. The sample belongs to a study of metastatic and nonmetastatic thyroid tumors. TCRdb re-called the PCR reads through MiXCR. The repertoire holds around 20,000 clones, about 32% seen once, with about 23% in the top ten. Trimming shortened V by 3 bases and J by 0 bases, and 8 bases separated the two germline ends. This CDR3 is 14 amino acids long. Sequencing was carried out using tumor tissue. This receptor was identified in a male donor with papillary thyroid cancer or a benign thyroid nodule (not recorded which). Some clones in this sample may be carry-over from other donors' samples. This chain uses TRBV12-3 or TRBV12-4 with TRBJ1-1; a possible D gene is TRBD1 (6 bases). The CDR3 DNA is TGTGCCAGCAGTTTTGGACAGCTGAACACTGAAGCTTTCTTT. As protein: CASSFGQLNTEAFF.